This T cell receptor (beta chain) derives from a study of cytomegalovirus exposure and HLA in healthy donors. Study in general: In a previous analysis, approximately 110 million unique TCR beta sequences were found from some 200 million T cells.

The CDR3 is 15 amino acids. V was cut by 2 bases and J by 5 bases, with 13 bases left in between. The germline V gene has CDR1 KGHSH and CDR2 LQKENI. With 60 Vbeta and 13 Jbeta primers, the PCR was carried out. Sequencing was performed with immunoSEQ multiplex PCR; in TCRdb, only in-frame clones are kept and a portion is missing. The sample shows over 130,000 clones, 82% of them seen only once. V usage is TRBV18 and J usage is TRBJ2-1; perhaps TRBD2 as D (6 bases). This receptor was identified in a male donor in good health and CMV-seronegative. The source material was PBMCs. The CDR3 protein is CASSPNEGGHNEQFF. The DNA for the CDR3 is TGTGCCAGCTCACCAAATGAGGGAGGCCACAATGAGCAGTTCTTC.